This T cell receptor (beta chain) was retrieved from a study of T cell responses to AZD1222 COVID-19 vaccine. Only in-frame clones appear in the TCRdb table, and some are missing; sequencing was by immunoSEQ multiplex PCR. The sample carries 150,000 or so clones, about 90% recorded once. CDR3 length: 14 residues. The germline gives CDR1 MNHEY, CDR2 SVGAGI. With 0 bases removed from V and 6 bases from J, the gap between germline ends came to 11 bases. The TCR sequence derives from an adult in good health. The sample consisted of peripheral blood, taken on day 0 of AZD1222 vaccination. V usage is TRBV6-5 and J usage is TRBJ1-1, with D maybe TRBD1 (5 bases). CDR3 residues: CASSYSRVMAEAFF. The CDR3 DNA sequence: TGTGCCAGCAGTTACTCCAGGGTTATGGCTGAAGCTTTCTTT.